One and the same sample provided the 4 T cell receptor beta chains below, sequenced in a study of OX40 agonist ivuxolimab in advanced cancers. TCRdb's table, derived via immunoSEQ multiplex PCR, lists solely in-frame clones and lacks some. Of under 90,000 clones detected, 70% to 90% appear once; the ten largest clones hold around 0.94%. The specimen comprised CD4+ or CD8+ T cells sorted from blood, sampled in a trial of the OX40 agonist ivuxolimab. The receptors were gathered from an adult with an advanced solid tumor such as melanoma, head and neck, liver or kidney cancer.

This chain connects TRBV2 to TRBJ1-1, with 7 bases aligning to TRBD1. CDR1 is SNHLY, CDR2 FYNNEI, per germline. The CDR3 has 16 residues. Unmatched junction bases numbered 12, after V lost 7 bases and J lost 1 base. CDR3 in DNA: TGTGCCAGCATCTCGTTTAGGGGGCTAAAGAACACTGAAGCTTTCTTT. This translates into CASISFRGLKNTEAFF.

V is TRBV18 and J is TRBJ1-4; weak D call: TRBD1 (5 bases). The CDR3 totals 18 residues. V lost 1 base and J 0 bases, leaving 15 bases between the germline ends. CDR1 is KGHSH and CDR2 is LQKENI in the germline V gene. Here the CDR3 reads CASSPLGGSYATNEKLFF. The CDR3, as DNA: TGTGCCAGCTCACCACTGGGGGGTTCCTATGCAACTAATGAAAAACTGTTTTTT.

This clone was observed once. J is TRBJ2-7 and V is TRBV7-9; 10 bases fit TRBD2. CDR3 length: 15 amino acids. With 2 bases clipped from V and 6 bases from J, the junction kept 7 bases outside the gene matches. The germline V gene has CDR1 SEHNR and CDR2 FQNEAQ (reference sequence). The CDR3 DNA reads TGTGCCAGCAGCTTAAGCAGCGGGAGGGCCTCCGAGCAGTACTTC. Amino acids: CASSLSSGRASEQYF.

This clone appeared a single time. V usage is TRBV7-9 and J usage is TRBJ2-3; 12 nucleotides line up with TRBD2. From germline, CDR1 is SEHNR and CDR2 FQNEAQ (reference sequence). Trimming removed 3 bases from V and 0 bases from J; junction bases left unmatched: 4. The CDR3 has 17 amino acids. The CDR3 DNA reads TGTGCCAGCAGCTTTCGACTAGCGGGGGCTAGCACAGATACGCAGTATTTT. Its protein is CASSFRLAGASTDTQYF.